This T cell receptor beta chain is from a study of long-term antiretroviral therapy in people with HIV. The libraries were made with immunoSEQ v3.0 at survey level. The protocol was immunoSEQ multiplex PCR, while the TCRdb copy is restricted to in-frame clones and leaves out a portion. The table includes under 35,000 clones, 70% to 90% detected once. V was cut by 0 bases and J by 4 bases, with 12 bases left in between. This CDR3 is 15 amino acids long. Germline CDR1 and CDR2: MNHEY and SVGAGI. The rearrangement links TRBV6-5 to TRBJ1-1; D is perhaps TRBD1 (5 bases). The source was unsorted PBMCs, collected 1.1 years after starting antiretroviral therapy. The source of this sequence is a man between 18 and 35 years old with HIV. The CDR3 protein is CASSYSSGEGTEAFF. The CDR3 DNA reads TGTGCCAGCAGTTACTCGTCGGGGGAGGGCACTGAAGCTTTCTTT.